This T cell receptor (beta chain) was sequenced during a study of blood T cell repertoires in COVID-19. Per the germline V gene, CDR1 is SEHNR and CDR2 is FQNEAQ (reference sequence). CDR3 length: 17 amino acids. Unmatched junction bases numbered 12, after V lost 0 bases and J lost 5 bases. Produced via immunoSEQ multiplex PCR; TCRdb's table is partial and in-frame only. The sample yields roughly 190,000 clones, approximately 90% seen once. Sequencing was done on a sample of peripheral blood. The chain recombines TRBV7-9 with TRBJ2-7, with TRBD2 matching over 8 bases. This receptor was identified in a man aged 18 to 30 with active or convalescent COVID-19. The CDR3 DNA sequence: TGTGCCAGCAGCTTAGCTAGGGCTAGCGGGCTCCGAAACGAGCAGTACTTC. This encodes CASSLARASGLRNEQYF.